Below, one T cell receptor beta chain is given with its context. Antigen unknown. The data originate from a study of OX40 agonist ivuxolimab in advanced cancers. The study, taken as a whole, reports: Blood T cells, both CD4+ and CD8+, expanded clonally by week 6 at 0.1 to 3.0 mg/kg. Clonal expansion in partial responders at 0.1-3.0 mg/kg ranked among the lowest.

Here immunoSEQ multiplex PCR was the method, and the copy in TCRdb shows in-frame clones only, minus some. This table has tens of thousands of clones, approximately 94% appearing once. Patients had blood sampled at baseline and again on cycle 4 day 1 and cycle 7 day 1. The germline gives CDR1 LNHNV, CDR2 YYDKDF (reference sequence). V dropped 5 bases and J dropped 2; count of bases not matched to a gene: 10. This CDR3 has 17 amino acids. The chain employs TRBV15 and TRBJ1-5, with 9 bases identical to TRBD1. The origin of this receptor is an adult with an advanced solid tumor such as melanoma, head and neck, liver or kidney cancer. The material sequenced was CD4+ or CD8+ T cells sorted from blood, taken in a trial of the OX40 agonist ivuxolimab. CDR3 sequence reads: CATSGTGRVLGNQPQHF. CDR3 DNA sequence: TGTGCCACCAGCGGGACAGGGCGAGTCTTGGGCAATCAGCCCCAGCATTTT.